Below are 20 T cell receptor beta chains sequenced from a single sample in a study of cytomegalovirus exposure and HLA in healthy donors. Using immunoSEQ multiplex PCR, the repertoire was profiled, and TCRdb retains in-frame clones only, with some absent. Among around 190,000 clones listed, 85% were seen once. The sequenced material came from PBMCs. The receptors come from a man aged 18 to 30 in good health and CMV-seropositive.

V gene TRBV5-1 combines with J gene TRBJ1-1; D might be TRBD1 (5 bases). Germline V CDR1 and CDR2: SGHRS, YFSETQ. There are 15 residues in the CDR3. Trimming left V 0 bases short and J 2 bases short, with 11 bases between. The CDR3 DNA reads TGCGCCAGCAGCTTGGAGCGGGGCCTAAACACTGAAGCTTTCTTT. This sequence encodes CASSLERGLNTEAFF.

This chain joins TRBV5-1 and TRBJ2-7, with 8 bases fitting TRBD2. V lost 4 bases, J lost 1 base, and 10 bases stayed unmatched. This CDR3 is built from 16 residues. Germline values: CDR1 SGHRS, CDR2 YFSETQ. CDR3 protein: CASSPPPSGPSYEQYF. The DNA of the CDR3 is TGCGCCAGCAGCCCCCCCCCTAGCGGGCCTTCCTACGAGCAGTACTTC.

This clone was found once. The chain carries TRBV27 and TRBJ1-4; no clear D. Germline values: CDR1 MNHEY, CDR2 SMNVEV (reference sequence). This CDR3 region has 14 residues. V was cut by 3 bases and J by 3 bases, with 8 bases left in between. The CDR3 region has the DNA TGTGCCAGCAGTTTTGCGGGTCCTAATGAAAAACTGTTTTTT. Protein sequence: CASSFAGPNEKLFF. Complete variable domain (other parts from reference TRBV27 and TRBJ1-4): EAQVTQNPRYLITVTGKKLTVTCSQNMNHEYMSWYRQDPGLGLRQIYYSMNVEVTDKGDVPEGYKVSRKEKRNFPLILESPSPNQTSLYFCASSFAGPNEKLFFGSGTQLSVL.

The rearrangement links TRBV28 to TRBJ2-3; D not resolved. Trimming removed 0 bases from V and 4 bases from J, with 8 bases in between. Germline CDR1 and CDR2: MDHEN and SYDVKM. The CDR3 runs to 14 residues. Written as DNA, the CDR3 is TGTGCCAGCAGTTTATGGTCGGTTCCAGATACGCAGTATTTT. Translated: CASSLWSVPDTQYF.

In regard to this clone: This same CDR3 is encoded by further DNA sequences in the sample. CDR3: CASSLGGNTEAFF. DNA for the CDR3: TGTGCCAGCAGTTTAGGGGGCAACACTGAAGCTTTCTTT. The chain recombines TRBV27 with TRBJ1-1; weak D call: TRBD1 (6 bases). CDR1 and CDR2 from the germline V gene are MNHEY and SMNVEV (reference sequence). The ends were cut back, 2 bases at V and 2 bases at J, with 6 bases in the middle. The CDR3 is made up of 13 amino acids.

CDR3 amino acids: CASTQGGGQRTGELFF. The CDR3 bases are TGTGCCAGCACCCAAGGGGGGGGGCAGCGCACCGGGGAGCTGTTTTTT. The V call is TRBV9, the J call TRBJ2-2, with D possibly being TRBD2 (7 bases). Germline-derived CDR1 and CDR2 are SGDLS and YYNGEE. Trimming removed 6 bases at V and 4 bases at J, with 19 bases between. The CDR3 is 16 residues long. The full variable domain, its missing parts supplied by reference TRBV9 and TRBJ2-2, is DSGVTQTPKHLITATGQRVTLRCSPRSGDLSVYWYQQSLDQGLQFLIQYYNGEERAKGNILERFSAQQFPDLHSELNLSSLELGDSALYFCASTQGGGQRTGELFFGEGSRLTVL.

V usage is TRBV5-1 and J usage is TRBJ2-3, with D perhaps matching TRBD2 (6 bases). This CDR3 contains 16 residues. Deletions cut 3 bases from V and 2 bases from J, with 16 bases between. CDR1 and CDR2 (germline): SGHRS, YFSETQ. The CDR3 is CASSYSERVTTDTQYF. In DNA form, the CDR3 reads TGCGCCAGCAGCTACTCCGAGCGGGTGACCACAGATACGCAGTATTTT.

The chain uses TRBV6-5 and TRBJ1-4; D remains unclear. V gave up 4 bases and J gave up 5 bases, with 11 bases separating them. The CDR3 totals 14 residues. Germline loops: CDR1 MNHEY, CDR2 SVGAGI. In DNA form, the CDR3 reads TGTGCCAGCAGTTCGGTCGCTGAGAATGAAAAACTGTTTTTT. It encodes CASSSVAENEKLFF.

Note on this clone: Other DNA sequences within the sample encode an identical CDR3. The rearrangement uses TRBV27 and TRBJ2-7; D is possibly TRBD1 (6 bases). CDR1 and CDR2 from the germline V gene are MNHEY and SMNVEV (reference sequence). The V and J ends lost 6 bases and 0 bases respectively, with 9 bases between them. The CDR3 contains 13 residues. CDR3 region: CASSRDTSYEQYF. The CDR3 DNA is TGTGCCAGCAGCCGGGACACCTCCTACGAGCAGTACTTC.

This chain connects TRBV6-5 to TRBJ1-1; TRBD1 might be the D (6 bases). Germline lookup yields CDR1 MNHEY and CDR2 SVGAGI. The V and J ends lost 5 bases and 0 bases respectively, with 13 bases between them. The CDR3 consists of 15 residues. The CDR3 DNA sequence: TGTGCCAGCAGTCTACAGGGCGGACTGAACACTGAAGCTTTCTTT. Translation: CASSLQGGLNTEAFF.

The genes are TRBV7-9 and TRBJ2-7, with 9 bases matching TRBD2. J lost 6 bases, V lost 5 bases, and 11 bases had no gene match. Germline loops: CDR1 SEHNR, CDR2 FQNEAQ (reference sequence). The CDR3 contains 15 residues. DNA for the CDR3: TGTGCCAGCAGCCCCCTGCGCGGGGGGGCCTCCGAGCAGTACTTC. Translated: CASSPLRGGASEQYF.

The chain combines TRBV11-2 with TRBJ2-2; D is uncertain. In germline, CDR1 is SGHAT, CDR2 FQNNGV. Trimming shortened V by 5 bases and J by 8 bases, and 12 bases separated the two germline ends. The CDR3 totals 13 residues. This CDR3 reads CASSNGPRGELFF. The CDR3 DNA follows: TGTGCCAGCAGCAATGGTCCGCGGGGGGAGCTGTTTTTT.

CDR3 residues: CASRGTAGGRETQYF. Here the CDR3 DNA reads TGTGCCAGCAGAGGGACAGCGGGGGGGCGGGAGACCCAGTACTTC. The V call is TRBV11-3, the J call TRBJ2-5, with 10 bases matching TRBD2. The V segment lost 6 bases and the J segment 5 bases; nucleotides outside the gene matches: 9. Germline V gene lookup returns CDR1 SGHNT and CDR2 YENEEA. CDR3 length: 15 amino acids. Based on the CDR3 plus reference TRBV11-3 and TRBJ2-5, the full variable domain is EAGVVQSPRYKIIEKKQPVAFWCNPISGHNTLYWYLQNLGQGPELLIRYENEEAVDDSQLPKDRFSAERLKGVDSTLKIQPAELGDSAVYLCASRGTAGGRETQYFGPGTRLLVL.

The chain carries TRBV7-9 and TRBJ2-7; D might be TRBD1 (6 bases). V gave up 5 bases and J gave up 0 bases, with 8 bases separating them. This CDR3 is built from 13 residues. The germline V gene encodes CDR1 SEHNR and CDR2 FQNEAQ (reference sequence). The CDR3 loop reads CASSQGGSYEQYF. Here the CDR3 DNA reads TGTGCCAGCAGCCAAGGGGGCTCCTACGAGCAGTACTTC.

J is TRBJ1-2 and V is TRBV6-5; D is perhaps TRBD1 (6 bases). Trimming pared 8 bases from V and 5 bases from J, leaving 24 bases between. The V gene's germline CDR1 is MNHEY and CDR2 SVGAGI. The CDR3 runs 16 residues. The CDR3 DNA reads TGTGCCAGCCGTTCTAGCGGGCGGGGGCTCCTTTATGGCTACACCTTC. This codes for CASRSSGRGLLYGYTF.

This clone occurred once. The J gene is TRBJ1-5, the V gene TRBV4-1, with unresolved D. CDR1 MGHRA and CDR2 YSYEKL come from the germline V gene. This CDR3 has 14 residues. Trimming stripped 0 bases from V and 7 bases from J, with 10 bases between. In DNA form, the CDR3 reads TGCGCCAGCAGCCAAGATTGGGGAGGACAGCCCCAGCATTTT. This encodes CASSQDWGGQPQHF.

The chain combines TRBV27 with TRBJ1-1; D ambiguous. The CDR3 has 13 residues. CDR1 MNHEY and CDR2 SMNVEV come from the germline V gene (reference sequence). V was shortened by 4 bases and J by 1 base, with 7 bases between the two germline ends. This CDR3 reads CASSYGGNTEAFF. The CDR3 bases are TGTGCCAGCAGTTACGGAGGGAACACTGAAGCTTTCTTT.

The V and J genes are TRBV5-1 and TRBJ2-4, with no clear D. The germline gives CDR1 SGHRS, CDR2 YFSETQ. V was clipped by 3 bases and J by 0 bases, with 10 bases between them. CDR3 length equals 15 residues. CDR3 loop: CASSSGTLAKNIQYF. The CDR3 bases are TGCGCCAGCAGCTCAGGCACACTAGCCAAAAACATTCAGTACTTC.

The chain is built from TRBV28 and TRBJ2-3; TRBD1 might be the D (6 bases). The CDR3 is 15 residues long. Trimming stripped 5 bases from V and 2 bases from J, with 14 bases between. Germline loops: CDR1 MDHEN, CDR2 SYDVKM. Here the CDR3 reads CASSIHRANTDTQYF. The CDR3 DNA reads as TGTGCCAGCAGTATTCACAGGGCCAACACAGATACGCAGTATTTT.

The rearrangement uses TRBV11-3 and TRBJ2-1; D remains ambiguous. The V gene's germline CDR1 is SGHNT and CDR2 YENEEA. V was shortened by 0 bases and J by 3 bases, with 3 bases between the two germline ends. The CDR3 covers 13 residues. The CDR3 sequence: CASSLDNYNEQFF. The DNA for the CDR3 is TGTGCCAGCAGCTTAGACAACTACAATGAGCAGTTCTTC. The full variable domain, rest sourced from reference TRBV11-3 and TRBJ2-1, is EAGVVQSPRYKIIEKKQPVAFWCNPISGHNTLYWYLQNLGQGPELLIRYENEEAVDDSQLPKDRFSAERLKGVDSTLKIQPAELGDSAVYLCASSLDNYNEQFFGPGTRLTVL.